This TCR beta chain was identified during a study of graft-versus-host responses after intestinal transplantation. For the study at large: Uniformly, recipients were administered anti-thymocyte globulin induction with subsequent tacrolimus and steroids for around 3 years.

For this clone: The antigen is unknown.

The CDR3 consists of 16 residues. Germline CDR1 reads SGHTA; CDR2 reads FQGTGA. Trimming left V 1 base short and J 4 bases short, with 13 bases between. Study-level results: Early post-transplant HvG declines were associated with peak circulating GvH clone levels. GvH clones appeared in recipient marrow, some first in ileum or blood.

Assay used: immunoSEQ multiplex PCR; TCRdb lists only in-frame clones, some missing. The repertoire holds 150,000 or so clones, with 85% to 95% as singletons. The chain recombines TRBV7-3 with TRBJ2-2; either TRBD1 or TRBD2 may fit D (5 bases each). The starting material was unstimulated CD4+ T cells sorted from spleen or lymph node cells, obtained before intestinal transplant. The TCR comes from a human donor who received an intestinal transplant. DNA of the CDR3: TGTGCCAGCAGCTTAATCCGGCCGGGGACCACCGGGGAGCTGTTTTTT. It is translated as CASSLIRPGTTGELFF.